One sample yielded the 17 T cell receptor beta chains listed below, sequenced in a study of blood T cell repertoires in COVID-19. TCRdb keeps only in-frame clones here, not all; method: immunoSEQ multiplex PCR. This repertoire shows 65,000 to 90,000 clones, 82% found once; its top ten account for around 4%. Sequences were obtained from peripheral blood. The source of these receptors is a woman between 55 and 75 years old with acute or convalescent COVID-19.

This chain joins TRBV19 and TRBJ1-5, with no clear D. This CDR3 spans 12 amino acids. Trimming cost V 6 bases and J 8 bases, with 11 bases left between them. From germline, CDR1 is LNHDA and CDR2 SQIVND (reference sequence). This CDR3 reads CASREVPEPQHF. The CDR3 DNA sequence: TGTGCCAGTAGGGAGGTTCCGGAGCCCCAGCATTTT.

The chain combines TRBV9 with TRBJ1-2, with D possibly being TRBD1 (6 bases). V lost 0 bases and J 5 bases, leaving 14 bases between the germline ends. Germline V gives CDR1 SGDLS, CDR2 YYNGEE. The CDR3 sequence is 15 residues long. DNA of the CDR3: TGTGCCAGCAGCGTAGTTCAGGGGCAAGTTTATGGCTACACCTTC. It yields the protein CASSVVQGQVYGYTF.

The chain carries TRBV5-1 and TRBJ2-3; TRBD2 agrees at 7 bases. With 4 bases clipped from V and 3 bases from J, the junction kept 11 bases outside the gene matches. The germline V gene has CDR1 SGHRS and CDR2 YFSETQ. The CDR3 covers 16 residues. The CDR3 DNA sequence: TGCGCCAGCAGCGCCGGACTAGTGGGAGCTACAGATACGCAGTATTTT. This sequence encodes CASSAGLVGATDTQYF.

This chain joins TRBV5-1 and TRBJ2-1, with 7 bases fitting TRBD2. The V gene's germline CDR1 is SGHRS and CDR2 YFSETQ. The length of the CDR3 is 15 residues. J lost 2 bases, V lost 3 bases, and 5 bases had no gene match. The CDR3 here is CASSSGTTTYNEQFF. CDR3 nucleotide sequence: TGCGCCAGCAGCTCCGGGACTACTACCTACAATGAGCAGTTCTTC.

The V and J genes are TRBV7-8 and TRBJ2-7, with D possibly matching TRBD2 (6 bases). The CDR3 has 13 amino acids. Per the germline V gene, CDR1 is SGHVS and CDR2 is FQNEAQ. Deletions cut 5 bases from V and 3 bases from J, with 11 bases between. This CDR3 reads CASSPGEVYEQYF. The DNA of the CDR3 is TGTGCCAGCAGCCCCGGGGAGGTCTACGAGCAGTACTTC.

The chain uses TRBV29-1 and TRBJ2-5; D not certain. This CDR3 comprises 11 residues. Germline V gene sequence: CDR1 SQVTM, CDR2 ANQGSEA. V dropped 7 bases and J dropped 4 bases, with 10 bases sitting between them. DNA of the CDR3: TGCAGCGCTCGTGTTCGAGAGACCCAGTACTTC. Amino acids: CSARVRETQYF. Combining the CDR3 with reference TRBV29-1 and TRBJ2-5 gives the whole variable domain SAVISQKPSRDICQRGTSLTIQCQVDSQVTMMFWYRQQPGQSLTLIATANQGSEATYESGFVIDKFPISRPNLTFSTLTVSNMSPEDSSIYLCSARVRETQYFGPGTRLLVL.

CDR3 loop: CASALGLAGASTDTQYF. The CDR3 region has the DNA TGTGCTAGTGCCCTCGGGCTAGCGGGGGCTAGCACAGATACGCAGTATTTT. The chain recombines TRBV12-5 with TRBJ2-3, with TRBD2 identical over 10 bases. The CDR3 totals 17 residues. J lost 0 bases, V lost 7 bases, and 10 bases had no gene match. Germline V gives CDR1 LGHNT, CDR2 FRNRAP. Full variable domain (outside the CDR3, taken from reference TRBV12-5 and TRBJ2-3): DARVTQTPRHKVTEMGQEVTMRCQPILGHNTVFWYRQTMMQGLELLAYFRNRAPLDDSGMPKDRFSAEMPDATLATLKIQPSEPRDSAVYFCASALGLAGASTDTQYFGPGTRLTVL.

Written as DNA, the CDR3 is TGTGCCAGTAGGGGGGCCTCCTATGGCTACACCTTC. Its translation is CASRGASYGYTF. The genes are TRBV19 and TRBJ1-2; a possible D gene is TRBD1 (6 bases). The CDR3 sequence is 12 residues long. Trimming shortened V by 6 bases and J by 4 bases, and 9 bases separated the two germline ends. CDR1 LNHDA and CDR2 SQIVND come from the germline V gene (reference sequence).

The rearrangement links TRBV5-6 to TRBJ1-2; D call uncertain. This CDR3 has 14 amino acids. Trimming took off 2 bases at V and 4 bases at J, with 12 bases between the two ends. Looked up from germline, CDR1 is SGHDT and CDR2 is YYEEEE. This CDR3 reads CASSLVADVYGYTF. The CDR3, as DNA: TGTGCCAGCAGCTTAGTAGCAGATGTCTATGGCTACACCTTC.

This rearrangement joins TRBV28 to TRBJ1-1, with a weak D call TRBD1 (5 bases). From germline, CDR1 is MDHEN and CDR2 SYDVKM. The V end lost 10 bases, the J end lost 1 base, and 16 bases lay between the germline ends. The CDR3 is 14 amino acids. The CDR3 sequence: CATRGGSANTEAFF. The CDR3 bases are TGTGCCACCCGGGGGGGGTCCGCGAACACTGAAGCTTTCTTT. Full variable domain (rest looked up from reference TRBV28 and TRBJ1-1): DVKVTQSSRYLVKRTGEKVFLECVQDMDHENMFWYRQDPGLGLRLIYFSYDVKMKEKGDIPEGYSVSREKKERFSLILESASTNQTSMYLCATRGGSANTEAFFGQGTRLTVV.

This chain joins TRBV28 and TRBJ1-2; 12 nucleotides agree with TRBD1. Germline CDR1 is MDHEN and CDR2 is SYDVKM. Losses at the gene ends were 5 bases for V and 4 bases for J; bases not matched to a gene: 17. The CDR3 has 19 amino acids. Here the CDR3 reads CASSTPPGTGGPLSYGYTF. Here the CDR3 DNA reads TGTGCCAGCAGTACCCCCCCCGGGACAGGGGGCCCCCTGAGCTATGGCTACACCTTC.

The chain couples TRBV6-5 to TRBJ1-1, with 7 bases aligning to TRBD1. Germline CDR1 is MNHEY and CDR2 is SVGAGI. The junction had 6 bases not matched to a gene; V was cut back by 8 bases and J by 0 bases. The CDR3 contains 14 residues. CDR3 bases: TGTGCCAGCGCCCCGGGACAGATGAACACTGAAGCTTTCTTT. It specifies CASAPGQMNTEAFF.

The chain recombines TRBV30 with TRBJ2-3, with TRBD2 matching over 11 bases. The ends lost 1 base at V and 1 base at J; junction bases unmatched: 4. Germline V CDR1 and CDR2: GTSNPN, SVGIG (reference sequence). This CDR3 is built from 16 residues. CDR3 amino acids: CAWSGLAGSGTDTQYF. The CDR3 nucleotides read TGTGCCTGGAGTGGACTAGCGGGGAGTGGCACAGATACGCAGTATTTT.

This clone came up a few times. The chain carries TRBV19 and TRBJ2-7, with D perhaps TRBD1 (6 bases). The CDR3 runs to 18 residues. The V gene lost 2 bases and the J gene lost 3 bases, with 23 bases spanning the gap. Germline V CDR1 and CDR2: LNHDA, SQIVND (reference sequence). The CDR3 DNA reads TGTGCCAGTAGTATAAGGGCACCTACGCCAGGGGCCCACTACGAGCAGTACTTC. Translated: CASSIRAPTPGAHYEQYF.

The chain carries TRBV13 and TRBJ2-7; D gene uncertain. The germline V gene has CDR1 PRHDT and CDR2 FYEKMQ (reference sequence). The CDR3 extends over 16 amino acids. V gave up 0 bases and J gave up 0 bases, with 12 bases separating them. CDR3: CASSLGPTASSYEQYF. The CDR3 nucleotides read TGTGCCAGCAGCTTAGGCCCAACGGCTAGCTCCTACGAGCAGTACTTC.

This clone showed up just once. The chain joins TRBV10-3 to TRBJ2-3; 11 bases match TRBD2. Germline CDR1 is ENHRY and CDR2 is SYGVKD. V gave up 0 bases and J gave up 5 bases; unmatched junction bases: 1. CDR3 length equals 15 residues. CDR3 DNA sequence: TGTGCCATCAGTGAGTCCGGACTAGCGGGAGATACGCAGTATTTT. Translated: CAISESGLAGDTQYF.

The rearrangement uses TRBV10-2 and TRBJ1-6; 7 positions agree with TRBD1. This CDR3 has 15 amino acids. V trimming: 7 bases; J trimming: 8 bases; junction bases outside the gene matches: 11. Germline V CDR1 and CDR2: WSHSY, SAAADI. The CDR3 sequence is CASTQGSGGDSPLHF. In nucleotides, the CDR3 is TGCGCCAGCACCCAGGGGTCAGGGGGAGATTCACCCCTCCACTTT.